Following are 16 T cell receptor beta chains from one sample sequenced in a study of vaccination and CD4 T cells after COVID-19. Sequenced with the Oncomine TCR Beta short-read assay was DNA taken from cultured CD4+ T cells. From the PCR reads, TCRdb called clonotypes with MiXCR, one entry per CDR3 protein. The sample has more than 10,000 distinct CDR3 sequences; about 50% are singletons. Noted treatment: approximately 10-day PBMC culture with coronavirus spike peptide pools or control peptides (ViraFEST assay). No antigen has been assigned to these receptors. The specimen sequenced was CD4+ T cells from blood, cultured in vitro. These receptor sequences come from a human donor who had recovered from COVID-19.

This clonotype was found once. This chain joins TRBV20-1 and TRBJ2-7; D may correspond to TRBD1 or TRBD2 (6 bases each). This CDR3 contains 15 residues. The V gene's germline CDR1 is DFQATT and CDR2 SNEGSKA (reference sequence). Trimming stripped 4 bases from V and 6 bases from J, with 22 bases between. The CDR3 coding sequence is TGCAGTGCTAATGACAGGAGGGCCGAATACGGCGAGCAGTACTTC. Encoded protein: CSANDRRAEYGEQYF.

The chain carries TRBV28 and TRBJ1-2; D unresolved. Germline loops: CDR1 MDHEN, CDR2 SYDVKM. This CDR3 comprises 17 residues. V gave up 2 bases and J gave up 5 bases, with 21 bases separating them. The CDR3 is CASSLEGPRVATYGYTF. CDR3 in DNA: TGTGCCAGCAGTTTAGAGGGTCCCAGAGTTGCTACTTATGGCTACACCTTC.

This rearrangement joins TRBV10-1 to TRBJ2-5; possible D gene TRBD1, 5 bases. CDR1 and CDR2 from the germline V gene are WNHNN and SYGVQD (reference sequence). Trimming left V 4 bases short and J 2 bases short, with 8 bases between. The CDR3 extends over 13 amino acids. CDR3 bases: TGCGCCAGCAGTGGGACAAGGCAAGAGACCCAGTACTTC. This gives the protein CASSGTRQETQYF.

This clonotype showed up just a few times. The J gene is TRBJ1-3, the V gene TRBV7-2; no reliable D call. The germline CDR1 and CDR2 sequences are SGHTA and FQGNSA. V was shortened by 1 base and J by 0 bases, with 7 bases between the two germline ends. The CDR3 is 15 residues long. This chain's CDR3 is CASSLVTISGNTIYF. The CDR3 region has the DNA TGTGCCAGCAGCTTAGTCACAATCTCTGGAAACACCATATATTTT.

This clonotype was counted a single time. The chain joins TRBV20-1 to TRBJ1-2; the D gene is possibly TRBD1 (5 bases). This CDR3 has 13 amino acids. Germline CDR1 DFQATT, CDR2 SNEGSKA (reference sequence). Trimming took off 6 bases at V and 6 bases at J, with 17 bases between the two ends. The CDR3 spells CSADLARAHGYTF. For the CDR3, the DNA is TGCAGTGCGGACTTGGCCAGGGCCCATGGCTACACCTTC.

This clonotype was seen more than once but under ten times. V is TRBV6-1 and J is TRBJ2-5, with unresolved D. The germline gives CDR1 MNHNS, CDR2 SASEGT. This CDR3 comprises 15 residues. V lost 3 bases and J lost 4, with 15 bases in between. In nucleotides, the CDR3 is TGTGCCAGCAGTGACCTTAACGGGTTAAGAGAGACCCAGTACTTC. The encoded protein is CASSDLNGLRETQYF.

This clonotype was observed a handful of times. This chain links TRBV10-3 with TRBJ1-4, with a weak D call TRBD1 (5 bases). CDR1 and CDR2 from the germline V gene are ENHRY and SYGVKD. This CDR3 is built from 13 residues. V was cut by 8 bases and J by 7 bases, with 14 bases left in between. The CDR3, as DNA: TGTGCCATCCGGGGGAGGGAGGGTGAAAAACTGTTTTTT. Translation gives CAIRGREGEKLFF.

The chain joins TRBV15 to TRBJ2-4; no firm D call. This CDR3 is built from 17 residues. The ends were cut back, 1 base at V and 0 bases at J, with 13 bases in the middle. The germline CDR1 and CDR2 sequences are LNHNV and YYDKDF (reference sequence). CDR3 sequence (DNA): TGTGCCACCAGCAGAGTTGACGGAAATCTAGCCAAAAACATTCAGTACTTC. This translates into CATSRVDGNLAKNIQYF.

Judged by abundance, this clonotype is medium-sized. The gene calls are TRBV7-9 and TRBJ2-3; tentative D call: TRBD1 (6 bases). CDR3 size: 14 residues. Germline V CDR1 and CDR2: SEHNR, FQNEAQ (reference sequence). Trimming took 2 bases from V and 0 from J, leaving 6 bases between them. CDR3 DNA: TGTGCCAGCAGCTTAACAGGGAGCACAGATACGCAGTATTTT. Protein product: CASSLTGSTDTQYF.

This clonotype was counted a few times. The rearrangement uses TRBV10-3 and TRBJ2-3; TRBD2 might be the D (7 bases). Trimming pared 7 bases from V and 6 bases from J, leaving 17 bases between. The CDR3 covers 14 residues. Germline CDR1 reads ENHRY; CDR2 reads SYGVKD. The CDR3, as DNA: TGTGCCATCAAGCGGGACAAGGTAGGGGATACGCAGTATTTT. Protein product: CAIKRDKVGDTQYF.

This chain joins TRBV2 and TRBJ2-5, with 15 positions matching TRBD2. This CDR3 is built from 15 residues. Germline V lookup: CDR1 SNHLY, CDR2 FYNNEI. Trimming took 6 bases from V and 3 from J; bases not matched to a gene: 2. The CDR3 region has the DNA TGTGCCAGCAGCGGACTAGCGGGAGGGGAAGAGACCCAGTACTTC. The encoded protein is CASSGLAGGEETQYF.

The chain uses TRBV29-1 and TRBJ2-1, with D uncertain. The CDR3 sequence is 13 residues long. Per the germline V gene, CDR1 is SQVTM and CDR2 is ANQGSEA. Trimming stripped 3 bases from V and 4 bases from J, with 10 bases between. CDR3 sequence reads: CSVDFRQYNEQFF. The CDR3 DNA reads as TGCAGCGTTGACTTTCGGCAGTACAATGAGCAGTTCTTC.

This clonotype has more than one count but fewer than ten. The chain carries TRBV6-1 and TRBJ1-5, with a possible D match to TRBD1 (6 bases). V lost 6 bases to trimming and J lost 1 base, with 16 bases between them. The V gene's germline CDR1 is MNHNS and CDR2 SASEGT. The CDR3 spans 16 residues. CDR3 nucleotide sequence: TGTGCCAGCAGAAATAGAGGACAGTCGAGCAATCAGCCCCAGCATTTT. It is translated as CASRNRGQSSNQPQHF.

The chain recombines TRBV4-2 with TRBJ2-3, with TRBD2 as a possible D gene (6 bases). From germline, CDR1 is LGHNA and CDR2 YNFKEQ. The CDR3 is 17 residues long. Trimming left V 2 bases short and J 3 bases short, with 18 bases between. The CDR3 region is CASSQSVTGDGTDTQYF. In DNA, the CDR3 is TGTGCCAGCAGCCAAAGCGTCACGGGAGATGGGACAGATACGCAGTATTTT.

The gene calls are TRBV9 and TRBJ1-1; D unresolved. V was cut by 0 bases and J by 3 bases, with 12 bases left in between. This CDR3 spans 15 amino acids. Per the germline V gene, CDR1 is SGDLS and CDR2 is YYNGEE. CDR3 amino acids: CASSVGPTLDTEAFF. CDR3 in DNA: TGTGCCAGCAGCGTAGGTCCTACGCTGGACACTGAAGCTTTCTTT.

The rearrangement joins TRBV7-8 to TRBJ2-5; the D is unclear. The V and J ends lost 2 bases and 2 bases respectively, with 3 bases between them. In germline, CDR1 is SGHVS, CDR2 FQNEAQ. The length of the CDR3 is 12 residues. Here the CDR3 reads CASSLIQETQYF. CDR3 nucleotide sequence: TGTGCCAGCAGCTTAATACAAGAGACCCAGTACTTC. The full variable domain, its missing parts supplied by reference TRBV7-8 and TRBJ2-5, is GAGVSQSPRYKVAKRGQDVALRCDPISGHVSLFWYQQALGQGPEFLTYFQNEAQLDKSGLPSDRFFAERPEGSVSTLKIQRTQQEDSAVYLCASSLIQETQYFGPGTRLLVL.